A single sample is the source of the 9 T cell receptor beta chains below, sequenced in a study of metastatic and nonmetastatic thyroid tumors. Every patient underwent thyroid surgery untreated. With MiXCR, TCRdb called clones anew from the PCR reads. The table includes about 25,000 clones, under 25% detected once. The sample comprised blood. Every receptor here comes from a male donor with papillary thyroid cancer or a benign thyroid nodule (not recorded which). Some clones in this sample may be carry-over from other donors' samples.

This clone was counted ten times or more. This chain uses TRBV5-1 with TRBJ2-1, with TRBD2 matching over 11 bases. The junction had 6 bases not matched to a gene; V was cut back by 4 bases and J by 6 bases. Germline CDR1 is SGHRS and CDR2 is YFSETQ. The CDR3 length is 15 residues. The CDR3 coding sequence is TGCGCCAGCAGCCGTACTAGCGGGAGAAGCAATGAGCAGTTCTTC. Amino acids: CASSRTSGRSNEQFF.

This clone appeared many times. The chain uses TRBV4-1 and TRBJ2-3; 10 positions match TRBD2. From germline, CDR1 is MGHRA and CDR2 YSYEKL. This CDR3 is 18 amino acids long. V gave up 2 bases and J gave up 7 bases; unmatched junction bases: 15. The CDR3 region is CASSQPLLAGERGNTQYF. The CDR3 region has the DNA TGCGCCAGCAGCCAACCACTCCTAGCGGGAGAGAGAGGAAATACGCAGTATTTT.

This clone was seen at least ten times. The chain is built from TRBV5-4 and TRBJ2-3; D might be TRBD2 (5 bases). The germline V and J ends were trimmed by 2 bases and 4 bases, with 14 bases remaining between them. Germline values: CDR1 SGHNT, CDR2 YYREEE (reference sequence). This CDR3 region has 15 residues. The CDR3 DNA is TGTGCCAGCAGCTTAACTAGTACCGGGGCAGATACGCAGTATTTT. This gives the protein CASSLTSTGADTQYF.

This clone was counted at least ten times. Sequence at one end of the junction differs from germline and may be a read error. CDR3 bases: TGTGCCAGCAGCCAAGTCAACTTACCGGGACTAGATGATCAGTTCTTC. It encodes CASSQVNLPGLDDQFF. The chain uses TRBV7-2 and TRBJ2-1; 8 bases line up with TRBD2. Germline loops: CDR1 SGHTA, CDR2 FQGNSA. CDR3 length equals 16 residues.

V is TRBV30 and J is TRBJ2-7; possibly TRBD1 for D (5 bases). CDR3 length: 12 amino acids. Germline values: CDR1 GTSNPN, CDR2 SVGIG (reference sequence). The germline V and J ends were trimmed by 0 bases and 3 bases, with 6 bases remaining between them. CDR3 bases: TGTGCCTGGAGTGTCCAGGGCTACGAGCAGTACTTC. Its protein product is CAWSVQGYEQYF.

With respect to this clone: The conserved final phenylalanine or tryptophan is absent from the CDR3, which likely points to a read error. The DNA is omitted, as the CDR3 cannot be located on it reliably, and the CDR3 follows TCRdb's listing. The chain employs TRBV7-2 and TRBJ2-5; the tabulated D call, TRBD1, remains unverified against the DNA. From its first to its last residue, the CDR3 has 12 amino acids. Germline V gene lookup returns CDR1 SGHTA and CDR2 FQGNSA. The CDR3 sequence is CASSQGGETKYS.

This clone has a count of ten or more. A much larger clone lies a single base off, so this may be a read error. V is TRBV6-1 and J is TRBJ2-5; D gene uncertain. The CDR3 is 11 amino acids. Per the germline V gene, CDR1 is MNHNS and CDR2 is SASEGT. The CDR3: CAGSYGETQYF. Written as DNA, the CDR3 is TGTGCCGGCAGTTATGGAGAGACCCAGTACTTC.

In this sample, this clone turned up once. The CDR3 DNA is TGTGCCAGCAGTTTTAGGGCCCCGGGTAATCAGCCCCAGCATTTT. This translates into CASSFRAPGNQPQHF. J is TRBJ1-5 and V is TRBV5-6, with D unclear. V lost 5 bases, J lost 4 bases, and 16 bases lay in between. In germline, CDR1 is SGHDT, CDR2 YYEEEE. CDR3 length: 15 residues.

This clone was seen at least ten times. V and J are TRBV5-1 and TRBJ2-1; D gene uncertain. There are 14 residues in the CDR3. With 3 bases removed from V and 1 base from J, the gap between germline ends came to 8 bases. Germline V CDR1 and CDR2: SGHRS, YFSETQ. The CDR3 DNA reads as TGCGCCAGCAGCTCCCTCATTTCCTACAATGAGCAGTTCTTC. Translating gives CASSSLISYNEQFF.